This note documents a single TCR beta chain sequence. This sample is drawn from a study of blood T cell repertoires in COVID-19. Recruitment covered about two dozen US areas and drew participants whose ages spanned 18 to 89 years. Exposed participants encountered a COVID-19 case during the 2 weeks preceding study entry. Some clones are missing from TCRdb's copy, which holds only in-frame ones; the method was immunoSEQ multiplex PCR. The table includes fewer than 300,000 clones, approximately 78% detected once. The germline V gene has CDR1 ENHRY and CDR2 SYGVKD. CDR3 length: 14 residues. V lost 7 bases and J lost 1; bases outside the gene matches: 5.

The chain employs TRBV10-3 and TRBJ2-3; TRBD2 agrees at 7 bases. Input material: PBMCs or T cells enriched from blood (not recorded which). This clonotype originated in a man aged 40-49 years who had been exposed to COVID-19. CDR3 amino acids: CAITGGGGTDTQYF. Written as DNA, the CDR3 is TGTGCCATCACTGGCGGGGGAGGCACAGATACGCAGTATTTT.